This T cell receptor (beta chain) was retrieved from a study of metastatic and nonmetastatic thyroid tumors. The wider study: Repertoire data that came from the blood and tumor or nodule tissue of malignant and benign thyroid patients were compared. Study-level points and caveats: Reported TCR beta diversity, measured in blood and tumor, was significantly higher for malignant thyroid tumors than for benign nodules.

All patients reached thyroid surgery having received no treatment beforehand. The table lists this clone with many counts. The antigen is not known. In the study's own analysis: A distant-metastasis classifier for papillary thyroid cancer was built using CDR3 differences across clinicopathological groups. With MiXCR, TCRdb reprocessed the PCR reads. These V and J calls are TCRdb output, not the study's own analysis. Altogether about 33,000 clones are present, about 18% being singletons, with the ten largest covering 9.5% to 15%. Germline-derived CDR1 and CDR2 are DFQATT and SNEGSKA (reference sequence). Germline trimming cut 3 bases from V and 3 bases from J; bases unmatched to any gene: 11. The CDR3 covers 16 residues.

The chain links TRBV20-1 to TRBJ1-1; TRBD1 matches at 9 bases. The TCR comes from a male donor with papillary thyroid cancer or a benign thyroid nodule (not recorded which). Some clones in this sample may be carry-over from other donors' samples. The sequenced sample was blood. Here the CDR3 DNA reads TGCAGTGCTAGGCACCGGGACAGGGTCCATGACACTGAAGCTTTCTTT. Encoded protein: CSARHRDRVHDTEAFF.